This T cell receptor (beta chain) is from a study of beta chain features in type 1 diabetes. Expressed TCRB transcripts were sequenced because the entire RNA isolate underwent reverse transcription. Here immunoSEQ multiplex PCR was the method, and the copy in TCRdb shows in-frame clones only, minus some. The data show around 340,000 clones, less than 9.5% seen once. This clone has a handful of counts. The CDR3 is 15 residues long. V lost 4 bases and J 1 base, leaving 14 bases between the germline ends. Germline CDR1 and CDR2: SGHNT and YYREEE (reference sequence). Sequencing input: central memory CD4+ T cells from blood. The chain carries TRBV5-4 and TRBJ2-5; TRBD1 is a possible D gene (6 bases). This receptor was taken from a woman between 18 and 30 years old in good health. CDR3 DNA sequence: TGTGCCAGCAGCGCCAGGGACATTGGCCAAGAGACCCAGTACTTC. Translating gives CASSARDIGQETQYF. The whole variable domain, remainder taken from reference TRBV5-4 and TRBJ2-5, is ETGVTQSPTHLIKTRGQQVTLRCSSQSGHNTVSWYQQALGQGPQFIFQYYREEENGRGNFPPRFSGLQFPNYSSELNVNALELDDSALYLCASSARDIGQETQYFGPGTRLLVL.